This T cell receptor beta chain was captured by sequencing in a study of blood T cell repertoires in COVID-19. Across the whole study: Spain, Italy and the United States supplied samples that represented acute and convalescent COVID-19. T cells, B-cell-depleted T cells, or PBMCs supplied cDNA or gDNA.

This CDR3 is built from 13 residues. V shed 5 bases, J shed 5 bases, and the junction held 4 bases outside the gene matches. Germline-derived CDR1 and CDR2 are SGHNT and YYREEE (reference sequence). This clone has only one observation. Methods used by the authors: Counts of nucleated cells, estimated from reference gene primer amplification, were obtained. Produced via immunoSEQ multiplex PCR; TCRdb's table is partial and in-frame only. That table is the source of V, J and clone size, and D and trimming were worked out from the DNA. The sample has around 75,000 clones; around 89% are singletons. The genes are TRBV5-4 and TRBJ2-4; 7 bases match TRBD1. The sequenced material came from peripheral blood. This TCR derives from a human donor in a cohort sampled during active COVID-19. CDR3 bases: TGTGCCAGCAGTACCGGGACAGAAAACATTCAGTACTTC. It specifies CASSTGTENIQYF.